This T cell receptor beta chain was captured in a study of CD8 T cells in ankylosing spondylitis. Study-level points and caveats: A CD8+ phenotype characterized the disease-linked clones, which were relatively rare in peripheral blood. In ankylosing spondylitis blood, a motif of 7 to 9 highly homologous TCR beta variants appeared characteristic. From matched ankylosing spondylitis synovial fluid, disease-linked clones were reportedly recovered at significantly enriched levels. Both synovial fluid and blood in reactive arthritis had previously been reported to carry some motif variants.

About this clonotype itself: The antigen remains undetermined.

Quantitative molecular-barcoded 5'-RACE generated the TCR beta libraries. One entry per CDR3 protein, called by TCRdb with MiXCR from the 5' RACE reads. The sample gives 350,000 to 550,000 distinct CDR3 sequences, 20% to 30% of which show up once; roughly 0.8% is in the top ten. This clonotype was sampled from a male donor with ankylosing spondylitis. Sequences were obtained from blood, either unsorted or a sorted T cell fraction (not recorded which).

DNA of the CDR3: TGCACCTACAGGGCTATGAACACTGAAGCTTTCTTT. Protein: CTYRAMNTEAFF. V gene TRBV20-1 combines with J gene TRBJ1-1, with D maybe TRBD1 (6 bases). This CDR3 is 12 amino acids long. The V gene's germline CDR1 is DFQATT and CDR2 SNEGSKA (reference sequence).